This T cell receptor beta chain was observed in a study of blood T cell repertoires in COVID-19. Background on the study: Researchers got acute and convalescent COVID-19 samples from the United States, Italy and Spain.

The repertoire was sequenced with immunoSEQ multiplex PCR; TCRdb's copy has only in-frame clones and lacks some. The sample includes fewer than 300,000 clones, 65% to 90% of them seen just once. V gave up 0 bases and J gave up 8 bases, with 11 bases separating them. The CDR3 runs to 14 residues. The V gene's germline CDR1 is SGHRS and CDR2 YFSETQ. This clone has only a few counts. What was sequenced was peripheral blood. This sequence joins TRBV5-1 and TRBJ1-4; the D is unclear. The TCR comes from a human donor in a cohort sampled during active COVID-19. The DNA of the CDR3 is TGCGCCAGCAGCTTGGGTAGACTAGGGGAAAAACTGTTTTTT. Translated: CASSLGRLGEKLFF. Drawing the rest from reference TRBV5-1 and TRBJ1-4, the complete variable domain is KAGVTQTPRYLIKTRGQQVTLSCSPISGHRSVSWYQQTPGQGLQFLFEYFSETQRNKGNFPGRFSGRQFSNSRSEMNVSTLELGDSALYLCASSLGRLGEKLFFGSGTQLSVL.